This T cell receptor (beta chain) stems from a study of CD8 T cells in Susac syndrome. The recently defined diagnostic criteria for definite or probable disease were met by the Susac syndrome patients. It was with random hexamers that 0.5 to 1 ug RNA was reverse transcribed. TCRdb fed the immunoSEQ multiplex PCR reads into MiXCR, producing one record per CDR3 protein. Among 200,000 to 300,000 distinct CDR3 sequences listed, roughly 95% were seen once. The sequenced sample was CD4+ T cells from PBMCs. This receptor was identified in a human donor with Susac syndrome.

CDR3 region: CSAPLDSSGMYDNEQFF. DNA for the CDR3: TGCAGTGCCCCACTCGACTCTAGCGGGATGTACGACAATGAGCAGTTCTTC. The chain has TRBV20-1 and TRBJ2-1; 9 nucleotides line up with TRBD2. CDR1 and CDR2 from the germline V gene are DFQATT and SNEGSKA (reference sequence). With 6 bases clipped from V and 5 bases from J, the junction kept 17 bases outside the gene matches. The CDR3 has 17 amino acids.